This T cell receptor beta chain stems from a study of OX40 agonist ivuxolimab in advanced cancers. Study context: Patients with hepatocellular carcinoma, melanoma, renal cell or head and neck cancer made up the dose-escalation patients.

This CDR3 has 13 amino acids. Trimming took 3 bases from V and 9 from J, leaving 12 bases between them. CDR1 and CDR2 (germline): MDHEN, SYDVKM. The table came from immunoSEQ multiplex PCR; TCRdb's copy has only in-frame clones and leaves some out. The table records roughly 60,000 clones, 84% of them present only once. This receptor was taken from an adult with an advanced solid tumor such as melanoma, head and neck, liver or kidney cancer. Sequencing was performed on CD4+ or CD8+ T cells sorted from blood, taken in a trial of the OX40 agonist ivuxolimab. The chain recombines TRBV28 with TRBJ1-5; weak D call: TRBD1 (6 bases). CDR3 nucleotides: TGTGCCAGCAGTTTCGACAGGAGTTTGCCCCAGCATTTT. Its translation is CASSFDRSLPQHF.